This TCR beta chain originates from a study of blood T cell repertoires in COVID-19. About the study: T cells, B-cell-depleted T cells, or PBMCs supplied cDNA or gDNA.

Enrolment of Seattle patients took place during active infection, and they were followed longitudinally. Germline CDR1 SNHLY, CDR2 FYNNEI. CDR3 length equals 15 residues. Trimming at V came to 1 base and at J to 4 bases, leaving 4 bases not matched to a gene. Original processing notes: Amplification with reference gene primers provided the estimates of nucleated cell counts. Clones were read by immunoSEQ multiplex PCR, and TCRdb kept only the in-frame ones, dropping some. The DNA was the basis for D and trimming; V, J and clone size are from that table. The sample has roughly 350,000 clones, 85% to 90% seen once; the top ten hold about 6%.

Input material: peripheral blood. This chain joins TRBV2 and TRBJ2-7; 10 bases align to TRBD2. This clonotype was obtained from a woman aged 45-65 years with COVID-19, enrolled during active disease. The CDR3 bases are TGTGCCAGCAGTGAAGGAGGGACTAGCGCATACGAGCAGTACTTC. Translated: CASSEGGTSAYEQYF.